This is a list of T cell receptor beta chains from one sample in a study of cytomegalovirus exposure and HLA in healthy donors. The data were produced by immunoSEQ multiplex PCR, yet TCRdb's version contains in-frame clones alone and is incomplete. The sample includes some 120,000 clones, 77% of them seen just once. Sequencing was carried out using PBMCs. These receptors were collected from a human donor in good health. The CDR3 runs from the conserved cysteine through the conserved F or W. A D gene is named only where the DNA matches it firmly. Clone size, where shown, is once, few, many, or a class for clones that have expanded.

d_call	j_call	v_call	clone_size	cdr3_aa	cdr3_nt
-	TRBJ2-2	TRBV9	-	CASSTPTGGRDAGELFF	TGTGCCAGCAGCACCCCAACCGGTGGGCGCGACGCCGGGGAGCTGTTTTTT
TRBD1	TRBJ2-3	TRBV6-1	-	CASRKGTGVTDTQYF	TGTGCCAGCAGAAAGGGGACAGGGGTCACAGATACGCAGTATTTT
-	TRBJ1-1	TRBV29-1	-	CSVNRDHTEAFF	TGCAGCGTCAACAGGGATCATACTGAAGCTTTCTTT
TRBD2	TRBJ2-1	TRBV6-6	few	CAIHRMGLADNEQFF	TGTGCCATCCACCGCATGGGACTAGCGGACAATGAGCAGTTCTTC
TRBD1	TRBJ1-2	TRBV6-6	-	CASSNPGQTYYGYTF	TGTGCCAGCAGCAATCCGGGACAGACGTACTATGGCTACACCTTC
-	TRBJ2-3	TRBV5-7	-	CASIPPLSKDTQYF	TGTGCCAGCATCCCCCCTCTTAGCAAAGATACGCAGTATTTT
TRBD2	TRBJ2-1	TRBV28	-	CASSLTSGYNEQFF	TGTGCCAGCAGTTTGACTAGCGGTTACAATGAGCAGTTCTTC
TRBD1	TRBJ2-2	TRBV10-3	-	CAIHAGTGENTGELFF	TGTGCCATCCACGCGGGGACAGGGGAGAACACCGGGGAGCTGTTTTTT
TRBD2	TRBJ2-3	TRBV6-4	-	CASSERGAGGPDTQYF	TGTGCCAGCAGTGAGCGAGGAGCGGGAGGGCCAGATACGCAGTATTTT
-	TRBJ2-1	TRBV6-5	few	CASSSTIANEQFF	TGTGCCAGCAGTTCTACGATCGCCAATGAGCAGTTCTTC
TRBD2	TRBJ2-7	TRBV28	-	CASSLTRDYSYEQYF	TGTGCCAGCAGTCTCACTCGGGACTACTCCTACGAGCAGTACTTC
TRBD1	TRBJ2-7	TRBV9	-	CASSKTGGSFYEQYF	TGTGCCAGCAGCAAAACAGGGGGATCGTTCTACGAGCAGTACTTC
-	TRBJ1-5	TRBV21-1	-	CASSKTDSFNQPQHF	TGTGCCAGCAGCAAAACAGACAGTTTCAATCAGCCCCAGCATTTT
TRBD1	TRBJ2-2	TRBV19	few	CASSLMDRGNGELFF	TGTGCCAGTAGTCTAATGGACAGGGGGAACGGGGAGCTGTTTTTT
-	TRBJ2-7	TRBV9	-	CASSEGIRLVHEQYF	TGTGCCAGCAGCGAGGGGATCCGACTAGTCCACGAGCAGTACTTC
-	TRBJ2-2	TRBV5-1	few	CASSLPPAGRITGELFF	TGCGCCAGCAGCTTGCCCCCTGCGGGGAGGATCACCGGGGAGCTGTTTTTT